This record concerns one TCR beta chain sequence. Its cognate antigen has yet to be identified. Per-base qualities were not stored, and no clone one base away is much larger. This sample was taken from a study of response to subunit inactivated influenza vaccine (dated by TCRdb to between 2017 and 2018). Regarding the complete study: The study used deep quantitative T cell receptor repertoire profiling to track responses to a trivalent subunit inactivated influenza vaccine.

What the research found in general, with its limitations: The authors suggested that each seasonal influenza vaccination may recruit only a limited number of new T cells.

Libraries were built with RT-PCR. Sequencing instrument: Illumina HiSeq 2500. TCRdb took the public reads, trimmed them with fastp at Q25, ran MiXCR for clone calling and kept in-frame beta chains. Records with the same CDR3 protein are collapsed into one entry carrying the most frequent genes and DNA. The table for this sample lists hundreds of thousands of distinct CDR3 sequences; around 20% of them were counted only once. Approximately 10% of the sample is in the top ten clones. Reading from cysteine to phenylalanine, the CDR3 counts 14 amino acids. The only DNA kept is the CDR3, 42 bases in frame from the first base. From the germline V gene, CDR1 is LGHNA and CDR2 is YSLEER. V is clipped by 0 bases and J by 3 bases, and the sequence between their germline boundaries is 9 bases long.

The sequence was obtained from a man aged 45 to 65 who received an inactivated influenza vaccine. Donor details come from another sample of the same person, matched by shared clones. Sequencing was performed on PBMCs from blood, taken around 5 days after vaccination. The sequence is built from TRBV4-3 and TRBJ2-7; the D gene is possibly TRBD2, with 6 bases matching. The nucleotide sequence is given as TGCGCCAGCAGCCAAGACAGGCGGGACTACGAGCAGTACTTC. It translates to CASSQDRRDYEQYF.